Listed below are T cell receptor beta chains from one sample, sequenced in a study of OX40 agonist ivuxolimab in advanced cancers. Data came from immunoSEQ multiplex PCR; TCRdb stores just in-frame clones and leaves some out. Among over 8,000 clones listed, 70% to 85% were seen once. Sequenced here: CD4+ or CD8+ T cells sorted from blood, sampled in a trial of the OX40 agonist ivuxolimab. All receptors come from an adult with an advanced solid tumor such as melanoma, head and neck, liver or kidney cancer. Both conserved end residues are part of each CDR3.

V,CDR3
TRBV9,CASSVEGQGHTEAFF
TRBV7-9,CASRQGSTDTQYF
TRBV19,CASSMGPAAEQYF
TRBV29-1,CSVFVVSDTEAFF
TRBV5-1,CASSQHRTSYNEQFF
TRBV5-1,CASSFTGGDEQFF
TRBV6-5,CASSYQGYSNQPQHF
TRBV5-5,CASSLSQTSEARDYGYTF
TRBV27,CASSSLGYSTDTQYF
TRBV14,CASSQALVVGRNEQFF
TRBV6-1,CASSEASTNTGELFF